The rows below give T cell receptor beta chains drawn from one sample of a study of blood T cell repertoires in COVID-19. Clones were read by immunoSEQ multiplex PCR, and TCRdb kept only the in-frame ones, dropping some. The repertoire holds about 68,000 clones, with about 82% as singletons. Material for sequencing was peripheral blood. All receptors come from a man aged 45-65 years with acute or convalescent COVID-19. Both conserved end residues are part of each CDR3. Fields, in order: clone size, V gene, D gene, J gene, CDR3 protein, CDR3 DNA. D genes are given only for firm matches. Size tells how often a clone was seen (once, few, many) or the class of an expanded clone, and some rows leave it out.

clone size: -
V gene: TRBV30
D gene: -
J gene: TRBJ2-4
CDR3 protein: CAWSVGGWAKNIQYF
CDR3 DNA: TGTGCCTGGAGTGTTGGGGGGTGGGCCAAAAACATTCAGTACTTC

clone size: -
V gene: TRBV6-5
D gene: -
J gene: TRBJ1-1
CDR3 protein: CASSYRTLNTEAFF
CDR3 DNA: TGTGCCAGCAGTTATCGGACACTGAACACTGAAGCTTTCTTT

clone size: -
V gene: TRBV5-1
D gene: TRBD1
J gene: TRBJ2-7
CDR3 protein: CASKRGQVSSFVYEQYF
CDR3 DNA: TGCGCCAGCAAGAGGGGACAGGTCTCTTCTTTTGTCTACGAGCAGTACTTC

clone size: once
V gene: TRBV15
D gene: TRBD1
J gene: TRBJ1-4
CDR3 protein: CATSEGQGQTTNEKLFF
CDR3 DNA: TGTGCCACCAGCGAGGGACAGGGGCAAACAACTAATGAAAAACTGTTTTTT

clone size: -
V gene: TRBV5-1
D gene: TRBD1
J gene: TRBJ1-3
CDR3 protein: CASSSFGTGSGNTIYF
CDR3 DNA: TGCGCCAGCAGCTCGTTCGGGACAGGGTCCGGAAACACCATATATTTT

clone size: -
V gene: TRBV2
D gene: -
J gene: TRBJ2-1
CDR3 protein: CASTGVRGRNEQFF
CDR3 DNA: TGTGCCAGCACAGGTGTACGGGGAAGAAATGAGCAGTTCTTC

clone size: -
V gene: TRBV9
D gene: TRBD1
J gene: TRBJ2-7
CDR3 protein: CASSVAATGGQQYF
CDR3 DNA: TGTGCCAGCAGCGTAGCTGCGACAGGGGGGCAGCAGTACTTC

clone size: medium-sized
V gene: TRBV7-2
D gene: TRBD2
J gene: TRBJ2-1
CDR3 protein: CASSPTSGARNEQFF
CDR3 DNA: TGTGCCAGCAGCCCAACTAGCGGGGCTCGCAATGAGCAGTTCTTC

clone size: -
V gene: TRBV18
D gene: -
J gene: TRBJ2-6
CDR3 protein: CASSPGLSGSTSGANVLTF
CDR3 DNA: TGTGCCAGCTCACCAGGGCTTTCAGGGTCCACCTCTGGGGCCAACGTCCTGACTTTC

clone size: once
V gene: TRBV11-3
D gene: TRBD2
J gene: TRBJ2-3
CDR3 protein: CASSHGRGYTDTQYF
CDR3 DNA: TGTGCCAGCAGCCACGGGCGGGGGTACACAGATACGCAGTATTTT

clone size: -
V gene: TRBV3-1/TRBV3-2
D gene: -
J gene: TRBJ1-1
CDR3 protein: CASSQTGQKDEAFF
CDR3 DNA: TGTGCCAGCAGTCAAACCGGACAGAAAGACGAAGCTTTCTTT

clone size: -
V gene: TRBV5-5
D gene: -
J gene: TRBJ2-2
CDR3 protein: CASSTNRGGAGELFF
CDR3 DNA: TGTGCCAGCAGCACCAACAGGGGGGGAGCCGGGGAGCTGTTTTTT

clone size: -
V gene: TRBV19
D gene: TRBD1
J gene: TRBJ1-5
CDR3 protein: CASKRGTVNNQPQHF
CDR3 DNA: TGTGCCAGTAAACGGGGGACAGTGAATAATCAGCCCCAGCATTTT

clone size: -
V gene: TRBV7-3
D gene: -
J gene: TRBJ2-3
CDR3 protein: CASSLTWTGTDTQYF
CDR3 DNA: TGTGCCAGCAGCTTAACTTGGACAGGCACAGATACGCAGTATTTT

clone size: -
V gene: TRBV6-1
D gene: -
J gene: TRBJ2-4
CDR3 protein: CASSEKVGGSKNIQYF
CDR3 DNA: TGTGCCAGCAGTGAAAAGGTGGGGGGTTCCAAAAACATTCAGTACTTC

clone size: -
V gene: TRBV6-4
D gene: TRBD1
J gene: TRBJ2-7
CDR3 protein: CASSVGQGLSYEQYF
CDR3 DNA: TGTGCCAGCAGTGTGGGACAGGGACTCTCCTACGAGCAGTACTTC

clone size: -
V gene: TRBV5-4
D gene: -
J gene: TRBJ2-2
CDR3 protein: CASSLDTYTGELFF
CDR3 DNA: TGTGCCAGCAGCTTGGACACGTACACCGGGGAGCTGTTTTTT

clone size: -
V gene: TRBV2
D gene: TRBD1
J gene: TRBJ2-5
CDR3 protein: CASSWPGQGQETQYF
CDR3 DNA: TGTGCCAGCTCCTGGCCGGGACAGGGGCAAGAGACCCAGTACTTC

clone size: few
V gene: TRBV6-5
D gene: TRBD2
J gene: TRBJ2-1
CDR3 protein: CASSSMRGVRDEQFF
CDR3 DNA: TGTGCCAGCAGTTCCATGCGGGGGGTTCGGGATGAGCAGTTCTTC

clone size: few
V gene: TRBV25-1
D gene: TRBD2
J gene: TRBJ2-7
CDR3 protein: CASSYGGKDEQYF
CDR3 DNA: TGTGCCAGCAGTTACGGGGGGAAGGACGAGCAGTACTTC

clone size: -
V gene: TRBV5-1
D gene: TRBD1
J gene: TRBJ1-2
CDR3 protein: CASSTHGTGQTGNYGYTF
CDR3 DNA: TGCGCCAGCAGCACCCACGGGACAGGGCAAACGGGAAACTATGGCTACACCTTC

clone size: -
V gene: TRBV2
D gene: TRBD2
J gene: TRBJ2-3
CDR3 protein: CAVDPGLGSDTQYF
CDR3 DNA: TGTGCCGTTGATCCGGGACTAGGATCAGATACGCAGTATTTT

clone size: -
V gene: TRBV5-5
D gene: TRBD2
J gene: TRBJ2-2
CDR3 protein: CASSLGLAGNTGELFF
CDR3 DNA: TGTGCCAGCAGCTTGGGGCTAGCGGGGAACACCGGGGAGCTGTTTTTT

clone size: -
V gene: TRBV10-2
D gene: -
J gene: TRBJ1-5
CDR3 protein: CASLPGTNQPQHF
CDR3 DNA: TGCGCCAGCCTTCCCGGTACGAATCAGCCCCAGCATTTT

clone size: -
V gene: TRBV28
D gene: -
J gene: TRBJ2-6
CDR3 protein: CASSLWTTSSGANVLTF
CDR3 DNA: TGTGCCAGCAGTTTATGGACTACCTCCTCTGGGGCCAACGTCCTGACTTTC

clone size: many
V gene: TRBV12-5
D gene: TRBD1
J gene: TRBJ2-7
CDR3 protein: CASAPGQGSSYEQYF
CDR3 DNA: TGTGCTAGTGCCCCGGGACAGGGGAGCTCCTACGAGCAGTACTTC

clone size: -
V gene: TRBV30
D gene: TRBD1
J gene: TRBJ1-2
CDR3 protein: CAWRTGGGGYTF
CDR3 DNA: TGTGCCTGGAGGACAGGGGGCGGGGGCTACACCTTC

clone size: -
V gene: TRBV6-5
D gene: -
J gene: TRBJ1-5
CDR3 protein: CASRTRVNSNQPQHF
CDR3 DNA: TGTGCCAGCAGGACCAGGGTTAATAGCAATCAGCCCCAGCATTTT

clone size: -
V gene: TRBV24-1
D gene: TRBD2
J gene: TRBJ2-5
CDR3 protein: CATSDSGPGTSGGTQYF
CDR3 DNA: TGTGCCACCAGTGATTCGGGACCCGGGACTAGCGGGGGGACCCAGTACTTC

clone size: -
V gene: TRBV6-1
D gene: TRBD1
J gene: TRBJ1-5
CDR3 protein: CASSEASGGVDIPPQHF
CDR3 DNA: TGTGCCAGCAGTGAAGCGTCAGGGGGCGTCGACATCCCGCCCCAGCATTTT

clone size: -
V gene: TRBV7-9
D gene: TRBD1
J gene: TRBJ2-1
CDR3 protein: CASSSSDRGPYNEQFF
CDR3 DNA: TGTGCCAGCAGCTCCTCCGACAGGGGGCCCTACAATGAGCAGTTCTTC

clone size: -
V gene: TRBV12-5
D gene: -
J gene: TRBJ2-3
CDR3 protein: CASGLGDGASTDTQYF
CDR3 DNA: TGTGCTAGTGGTTTGGGGGATGGGGCAAGCACAGATACGCAGTATTTT

clone size: few
V gene: TRBV10-3
D gene: -
J gene: TRBJ1-2
CDR3 protein: CAISESGRGGYTF
CDR3 DNA: TGTGCCATCAGTGAGTCCGGAAGGGGCGGCTACACCTTC

clone size: -
V gene: TRBV3-1/TRBV3-2
D gene: -
J gene: TRBJ1-5
CDR3 protein: CASSQGWLSNQPQHF
CDR3 DNA: TGTGCCAGCAGCCAAGGATGGCTTAGCAATCAGCCCCAGCATTTT

clone size: few
V gene: TRBV19
D gene: -
J gene: TRBJ1-2
CDR3 protein: CASTYQGAYGYTF
CDR3 DNA: TGTGCCAGTACCTATCAAGGGGCCTATGGCTACACCTTC

clone size: -
V gene: TRBV6-6
D gene: -
J gene: TRBJ1-4
CDR3 protein: CATSDSEKLFF
CDR3 DNA: TGTGCCACTTCGGACAGCGAAAAACTGTTTTTT

clone size: -
V gene: TRBV3-1/TRBV3-2
D gene: TRBD1
J gene: TRBJ1-2
CDR3 protein: CASSRTGGGGYTF
CDR3 DNA: TGTGCCAGCAGTCGGACAGGGGGAGGAGGCTACACCTTC

clone size: -
V gene: TRBV21-1
D gene: -
J gene: TRBJ2-1
CDR3 protein: CASSRAGRVSNEQFF
CDR3 DNA: TGTGCCAGCAGCAGGGCAGGGAGGGTAAGTAATGAGCAGTTCTTC